One and the same sample provided the 12 T cell receptor beta chains below, sequenced in a study of T cells in women clearing cervical HPV infection. The method was immunoSEQ multiplex PCR; TCRdb's version includes in-frame clones alone and lacks a portion of them. Seen in this sample are around 35,000 clones; the ten most common clones hold 1.5% to 2%. Material: blood buffy coat. All receptors come from a woman between 18 and 70 years old with a cervical HPV16 infection that either progressed to CIN3+ or cleared (not recorded which).

For this clone: From the germline J gene comes the end of the CDR3, since the read stops 3 residues before it. The J gene is TRBJ1-2, the V gene TRBV5-1; D ambiguous. Germline CDR1 is SGHRS and CDR2 is YFSETQ. V lost 0 bases to trimming and J lost 1 base, with 4 bases between them. The CDR3 loop spans 13 amino acids. The CDR3 protein is CASSLVDNYGYTF. The sequenced part of the CDR3 DNA is TGCGCCAGCAGCTTGGTAGATAACTATGGC.

As to this clone: Coverage ceases 3 residues before the CDR3 finishes, and the germline J gene fills in the end. V is TRBV11-3 and J is TRBJ2-2; D remains ambiguous. CDR1 and CDR2 (germline): SGHNT, YENEEA. The CDR3 length is 13 residues. CDR3: CASSLDQNSPLFF. The sequenced CDR3 bases are TGTGCCAGCAGCTTAGATCAGAATTCACCG.

On this clone itself: The read ends 3 residues shy of where the CDR3 ends; the end is completed using the germline J gene. The chain recombines TRBV5-4 with TRBJ2-7, with 8 bases fitting TRBD1. CDR3 length: 14 residues. V lost 4 bases, J lost 6 bases, and 9 bases stayed unmatched. Germline V gives CDR1 SGHNT, CDR2 YYREEE (reference sequence). The CDR3 bases that were read are TGTGCCAGCAGCGGGGGCAGGGGGCTTCGCGAG. Amino acids: CASSGGRGLRE. The full CDR3 is CASSGGRGLREQYF. The complete variable domain, with remaining parts taken from reference TRBV5-4 and TRBJ2-7, reads ETGVTQSPTHLIKTRGQQVTLRCSSQSGHNTVSWYQQALGQGPQFIFQYYREEENGRGNFPPRFSGLQFPNYSSELNVNALELDDSALYLCASSGGRGLREQYFGPGTRLTVT.

Turning to this clone: The read terminates 3 residues ahead of where the CDR3 ends, so the germline J gene completes it. This rearrangement joins TRBV29-1 to TRBJ1-2; tentatively, D is TRBD1 (5 bases). This CDR3 spans 14 amino acids. Trimming removed 4 bases at V and 3 bases at J, with 15 bases between. Germline V gives CDR1 SQVTM, CDR2 ANQGSEA. The sequenced CDR3 bases are TGCAGCGTTGGTTCAGGGTTCACGGACTATGGC. This translates into CSVGSGFTDYG. The whole CDR3 reads CSVGSGFTDYGYTF.

Concerning this clone: The DNA ends 3 residues before the CDR3 does, and the rest of the CDR3 is filled in from the germline J gene. This chain connects TRBV29-1 to TRBJ2-7; possibly TRBD2 for D (6 bases). V was cut by 6 bases and J by 2 bases, with 17 bases left in between. There are 14 residues in the CDR3. CDR1 SQVTM and CDR2 ANQGSEA come from the germline V gene. The part of the CDR3 DNA that was read is TGCAGCGTAGACCAGGCTAGCGCAACCTACGAG. This translates into CSVDQASATYE. The entire CDR3 protein reads CSVDQASATYEQYF.

Details on this clone: The sequenced fragment ends 3 residues before the CDR3 boundary, so the rest is inferred from the germline J gene. This rearrangement joins TRBV2 to TRBJ2-1; 7 bases fit TRBD2. This CDR3 comprises 14 residues. After removal of 11 bases from V and 5 bases from J, the junction contained 12 bases not matched to a gene. Germline CDR1 reads SNHLY; CDR2 reads FYNNEI. The CDR3 reads CAGDGGSGNNEQFF. The CDR3 bases that were read are TGTGCCGGGGATGGGGGGAGCGGGAACAATGAG. Drawing the rest from reference TRBV2 and TRBJ2-1, the complete variable domain is EPEVTQTPSHQVTQMGQEVILRCVPISNHLYFYWYRQILGQKVEFLVSFYNNEISEKSEIFDDQFSVERPDGSNFTLKIRSTKLEDSAMYFCAGDGGSGNNEQFFGPGTRLTVL.

About this clone: Read coverage stops 3 residues before the CDR3 terminus; the germline J gene supplies the remainder. This chain connects TRBV20-1 to TRBJ1-4; TRBD1 agrees at 7 bases. V lost 3 bases to trimming and J lost 2 bases; unmatched junction nucleotides: 3. Per the germline V gene, CDR1 is DFQATT and CDR2 is SNEGSKA (reference sequence). There are 14 residues in the CDR3. CDR3 bases read: TGCAGTGCTAGTGACAGGGCCACTAATGAAAAA. Its protein product is CSASDRATNEK. Given in full, the CDR3 is CSASDRATNEKLFF.

With respect to this clone: Sequencing ends 3 residues short of the CDR3 end; the germline J gene provides the rest. V and J are TRBV24-1 and TRBJ2-5; TRBD1 might be the D (6 bases). Trimming removed 6 bases from V and 7 bases from J, with 14 bases in between. Germline V gene sequence: CDR1 KGHDR, CDR2 SFDVKD. The CDR3 has 13 residues. CDR3 loop: CATSPTGPGTQYF. The sequenced part of the CDR3 DNA is TGTGCCACCAGTCCGACAGGACCCGGGACC.

Remarks on this clone: The DNA ends 3 residues before the CDR3 does, and the rest of the CDR3 is filled in from the germline J gene. The chain links TRBV2 to TRBJ2-7; 8 bases align to TRBD1. The CDR3 is made up of 16 amino acids. The germline V gene has CDR1 SNHLY and CDR2 FYNNEI. J gave up 5 bases and V 2 bases, and 11 bases lay outside the gene matches. The CDR3 reads CASSEFIQGAYHEQYF. The sequenced part of the CDR3 DNA is TGTGCCAGCAGTGAATTCATCCAGGGGGCGTACCACGAG.

For this clone: The junction departs from the called germline gene at one end, perhaps through a read error. The observed sequence ends 3 residues before the CDR3 terminus, with the missing tail filled in from the germline J gene. This chain links TRBV7-7 with TRBJ1-1; D is possibly TRBD1 (5 bases). Germline V gene data show CDR1 as SSHAT and CDR2 as FNYEAQ (reference sequence). CDR3 length equals 13 residues. The CDR3 bases that were read are TGTGCCATCAGCTTCGACAGGAACACTGAA. This translates into CAISFDRNTE. In full, the CDR3 reads CAISFDRNTEAFF.

CDR3 sequence: CASSRGEGETQYF. The part of the CDR3 DNA that was read is TGTGCCAGCAGTCGGGGGGAAGGAGAGACC. The chain uses TRBV27 and TRBJ2-5, with 7 positions matching TRBD2. The observed sequence ends 3 residues before the CDR3 terminus, with the missing tail filled in from the germline J gene. The CDR3 totals 13 residues. Germline CDR1 reads MNHEY; CDR2 reads SMNVEV (reference sequence). V was pared by 5 bases and J by 4 bases, with 4 bases of the junction left unmatched.

With respect to this clone: The missing CDR3 end, 3 residues past where the read stops, is filled in from the germline J gene. The V gene is TRBV11-2, the J gene TRBJ1-2; 8 nucleotides line up with TRBD1. Germline trimming cut 1 base from V and 5 bases from J; bases unmatched to any gene: 3. CDR1 is SGHAT, CDR2 FQNNGV, per germline. The CDR3 runs 14 residues. Partial CDR3 DNA: TGTGCCAGCAGCTTAGTGACAGGGGAATATGGC. Its translation: CASSLVTGEYG. The full CDR3 protein reads CASSLVTGEYGYTF.